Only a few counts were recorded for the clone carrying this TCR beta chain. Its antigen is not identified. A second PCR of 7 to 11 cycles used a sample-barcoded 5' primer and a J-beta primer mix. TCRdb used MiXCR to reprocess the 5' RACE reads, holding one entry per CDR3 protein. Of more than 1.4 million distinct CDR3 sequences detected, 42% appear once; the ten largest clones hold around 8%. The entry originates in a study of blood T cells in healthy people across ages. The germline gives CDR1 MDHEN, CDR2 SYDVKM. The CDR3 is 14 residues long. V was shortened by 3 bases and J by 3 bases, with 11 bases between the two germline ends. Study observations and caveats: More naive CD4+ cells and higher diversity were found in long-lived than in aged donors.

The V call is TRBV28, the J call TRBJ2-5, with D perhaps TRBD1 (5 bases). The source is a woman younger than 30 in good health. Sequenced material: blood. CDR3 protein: CASSFQGREETQYF. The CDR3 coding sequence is TGTGCCAGCAGTTTTCAGGGCAGGGAAGAGACCCAGTACTTC.